This TCR beta chain was sequenced for a study of blood T cell repertoires in COVID-19. Study-wide context: Sample material is recorded as cDNA or gDNA derived from T cells, B-cell-depleted T cells, or PBMCs.

Sequencing used immunoSEQ multiplex PCR; TCRdb keeps in-frame clones, though not all of them. Here the sample spans a few hundred thousand clones, 85% being singletons. CDR1 is MNHEY and CDR2 is SMNVEV in the germline V gene (reference sequence). This CDR3 comprises 12 residues. V shed 2 bases and J 7 bases; nucleotides not matched to a gene: 2. The V and J genes are TRBV27 and TRBJ2-7; 7 bases map to TRBD2. Material: peripheral blood. This sequence originates from a woman aged 18-35 years with acute or convalescent COVID-19. The CDR3 spells CASSLMGGEQYF. CDR3 nucleotides: TGTGCCAGCAGTTTAATGGGGGGGGAGCAGTACTTC.